A single sample gave rise to the 24 T cell receptor beta chains below, sequenced in a study of T cell responses to AZD1222 COVID-19 vaccine. Repertoires were generated with immunoSEQ multiplex PCR, while TCRdb's copy carries only in-frame clones and drops some. The sample consists of about 120,000 clones, approximately 85% of them appearing once. The sequencing here drew on peripheral blood, taken on day 0 of AZD1222 vaccination. These receptors all come from an adult in good health.

This clone occurred a few times. The J gene is TRBJ1-6, the V gene TRBV5-1; a weak D match, TRBD1 (6 bases). This CDR3 has 14 amino acids. CDR1 SGHRS and CDR2 YFSETQ come from the germline V gene. V shed 2 bases and J shed 8 bases, with 11 bases lying between them. CDR3 bases: TGCGCCAGCAGCTTCAGGGGTTTGGATTCACCCCTCCACTTT. It is translated as CASSFRGLDSPLHF.

The chain combines TRBV30 with TRBJ2-1, with 7 bases that match TRBD2. Trimming at V came to 0 bases and at J to 9 bases, leaving 20 bases not matched to a gene. Germline V gives CDR1 GTSNPN, CDR2 SVGIG (reference sequence). The CDR3 covers 18 residues. This CDR3 is CAWSVSGGGSAGSGEQFF. The CDR3 bases are TGTGCCTGGAGTGTATCTGGCGGGGGTTCGGCGGGGTCGGGTGAGCAGTTCTTC. Full variable domain (rest looked up from reference TRBV30 and TRBJ2-1): SQTIHQWPATLVQPVGSPLSLECTVEGTSNPNLYWYRQAAGRGLQLLFYSVGIGQISSEVPQNLSASRPQDRQFILSSKKLLLSDSGFYLCAWSVSGGGSAGSGEQFFGPGTRLTVL.

This clone occurred once. The chain uses TRBV9 and TRBJ2-3; D is perhaps TRBD2 (7 bases). V lost 4 bases, J lost 0 bases, and 33 bases lay in between. Germline lookup yields CDR1 SGDLS and CDR2 YYNGEE. This CDR3 contains 22 residues. The CDR3 bases are TGTGCCAGCAGCCCCACCCCCTCGGGGGCAAAGATAGGGGGAGGGAGCACAGATACGCAGTATTTT. Protein sequence: CASSPTPSGAKIGGGSTDTQYF.

V and J are TRBV9 and TRBJ1-3; D is perhaps TRBD1 (6 bases). V was cut by 4 bases and J by 0 bases, with 20 bases left in between. This CDR3 is built from 18 residues. Germline V gives CDR1 SGDLS, CDR2 YYNGEE. The CDR3 DNA reads TGTGCCAGCAGCTTCCAAAAAGGGGGGGACCACTCTGGAAACACCATATATTTT. Its protein product is CASSFQKGGDHSGNTIYF.

The CDR3 coding sequence is TGTGCCAGCAGGCCAGACAGGGGGCCCAACTATGGCTACACCTTC. This gives the protein CASRPDRGPNYGYTF. The chain joins TRBV28 to TRBJ1-2; 10 positions agree with TRBD1. CDR1 and CDR2 (germline): MDHEN, SYDVKM. Germline trimming cut 6 bases from V and 2 bases from J; bases unmatched to any gene: 6. The CDR3 runs 15 residues.

The chain recombines TRBV6-5 with TRBJ1-5; 8 bases fit TRBD1. With 10 bases clipped from V and 5 bases from J, the junction kept 7 bases outside the gene matches. Germline lookup yields CDR1 MNHEY and CDR2 SVGAGI. The CDR3 runs to 13 residues. CDR3 sequence: CATGTGGDQPQHF. In DNA, the CDR3 is TGTGCCACTGGGACAGGTGGGGATCAGCCCCAGCATTTT.

The chain carries TRBV5-4 and TRBJ2-3; 8 bases are shared with TRBD2. CDR3 length equals 16 residues. Looked up from germline, CDR1 is SGHNT and CDR2 is YYREEE (reference sequence). V shed 4 bases and J 2 bases; nucleotides not matched to a gene: 9. As DNA, the CDR3 is TGTGCCAGCAGCCCCAGGTGGCGGGGGGTCACAGATACGCAGTATTTT. It encodes CASSPRWRGVTDTQYF.

This chain links TRBV30 with TRBJ1-2; D possibly corresponds to TRBD1 (5 bases). The germline V gene has CDR1 GTSNPN and CDR2 SVGIG (reference sequence). Trimming took 5 bases from V and 5 from J, leaving 9 bases between them. The CDR3 has 11 residues. As DNA, the CDR3 is TGTGCCTGGGCGGGGCTGTATGGCTACACCTTC. Its protein product is CAWAGLYGYTF.

The CDR3 coding sequence is TGTGCCAGCAGTTTTCGGACGGCTGGAAACACCATATATTTT. Encoded protein: CASSFRTAGNTIYF. The V gene is TRBV2, the J gene TRBJ1-3; D is undetermined. The ends were cut back, 5 bases at V and 2 bases at J, with 10 bases in the middle. The CDR3 runs to 14 residues. Germline V gene lookup returns CDR1 SNHLY and CDR2 FYNNEI. Complete variable domain (other parts from reference TRBV2 and TRBJ1-3): EPEVTQTPSHQVTQMGQEVILRCVPISNHLYFYWYRQILGQKVEFLVSFYNNEISEKSEIFDDQFSVERPDGSNFTLKIRSTKLEDSAMYFCASSFRTAGNTIYFGEGSWLTVV.

This clone has only one observation. The chain recombines TRBV6-5 with TRBJ2-7; TRBD2 aligns across 10 bases. Trimming took 6 bases from V and 3 from J; bases not matched to a gene: 8. Germline V gene lookup returns CDR1 MNHEY and CDR2 SVGAGI. The CDR3 totals 15 residues. CDR3 protein: CASSLVRTSGYEQYF. The DNA for the CDR3 is TGTGCCAGCAGCCTTGTAAGGACTAGCGGCTACGAGCAGTACTTC.

The chain joins TRBV10-1 to TRBJ2-1; the match to TRBD2 covers 12 bases. Germline CDR1 is WNHNN and CDR2 is SYGVQD (reference sequence). The junction had 2 bases not matched to a gene; V was cut back by 3 bases and J by 8 bases. The CDR3 is made up of 14 amino acids. CDR3: CASSEASGGDEQFF. DNA for the CDR3: TGCGCCAGCAGTGAAGCTAGCGGGGGGGATGAGCAGTTCTTC.

V gene TRBV5-1 combines with J gene TRBJ2-7, with no clear D. CDR1 is SGHRS, CDR2 YFSETQ, per germline. V lost 0 bases and J 1 base, leaving 14 bases between the germline ends. This CDR3 spans 16 amino acids. Here the CDR3 DNA reads TGCGCCAGCAGCTTGGTGGGGAATACGTTGTCCTACGAGCAGTACTTC. Translation gives CASSLVGNTLSYEQYF.

The chain combines TRBV6-4 with TRBJ1-6; D might be TRBD1 (6 bases). CDR3 size: 13 residues. Trimming shortened V by 8 bases and J by 9 bases, and 14 bases separated the two germline ends. From germline, CDR1 is MRHNA and CDR2 SNTAGT. The CDR3 nucleotides are TGTGCCAGCGGCAGGGGCGATTCTTCACCCCTCCACTTT. It specifies CASGRGDSSPLHF.

This chain links TRBV4-3 with TRBJ1-5, with D perhaps matching TRBD1 (6 bases). Germline loops: CDR1 LGHNA, CDR2 YSLEER. The CDR3 spans 15 residues. Trimming cost V 0 bases and J 8 bases, with 14 bases left between them. Written as DNA, the CDR3 is TGCGCCAGCAGCCAAGATCTCCAGGGGCTCGAGCCCCAGCATTTT. Its translation is CASSQDLQGLEPQHF.

The DNA for the CDR3 is TGTGCCAGCAGCGACAGGACTGAAAAACTGTTTTTT. It codes for CASSDRTEKLFF. The chain employs TRBV6-5 and TRBJ1-4, with D possibly being TRBD1 (6 bases). The CDR3 contains 12 residues. Germline V lookup: CDR1 MNHEY, CDR2 SVGAGI. Trimming pared 6 bases from V and 7 bases from J, leaving 9 bases between.

This clone was seen a few times. The chain uses TRBV7-2 and TRBJ1-5; D not resolved. Germline V gene sequence: CDR1 SGHTA, CDR2 FQGNSA. CDR3 length: 15 residues. The germline V and J ends were trimmed by 2 bases and 2 bases, with 10 bases remaining between them. The chain's CDR3 is CASSLSPLGNQPQHF. In nucleotides, the CDR3 is TGTGCCAGCAGCTTATCTCCCTTGGGCAATCAGCCCCAGCATTTT.

The chain couples TRBV5-1 to TRBJ1-5, with a possible D match to TRBD1 (6 bases). V lost 4 bases and J lost 6, with 26 bases in between. Germline V gene lookup returns CDR1 SGHRS and CDR2 YFSETQ. This CDR3 spans 18 amino acids. This chain's CDR3 is CASSIEPLGGGRSQPQHF. Written as DNA, the CDR3 is TGCGCCAGCAGCATCGAACCACTAGGCGGGGGGCGAAGTCAGCCCCAGCATTTT.

This clone was seen once. The chain combines TRBV29-1 with TRBJ2-7, with D perhaps matching TRBD1 (7 bases). This CDR3 has 17 residues. Trimming took off 0 bases at V and 4 bases at J, with 22 bases between the two ends. CDR1 is SQVTM, CDR2 ANQGSEA, per germline. CDR3 sequence (DNA): TGCAGCGTTGAAGAGGCGCGGCCTCAGGGGGGTGGATACGAGCAGTACTTC. Protein product: CSVEEARPQGGGYEQYF.

The gene calls are TRBV5-6 and TRBJ1-5; D not resolved. V was shortened by 1 base and J by 4 bases, with 15 bases between the two germline ends. Germline V gives CDR1 SGHDT, CDR2 YYEEEE. There are 16 residues in the CDR3. DNA for the CDR3: TGTGCCAGCAGCTTGAGGGTTGGGGATGGGAATCAGCCCCAGCATTTT. Protein product: CASSLRVGDGNQPQHF.

V gene TRBV2 combines with J gene TRBJ2-3; no clear D gene. Germline CDR1 reads SNHLY; CDR2 reads FYNNEI. The V and J ends lost 6 bases and 5 bases respectively, with 12 bases between them. The CDR3 contains 13 residues. For the CDR3, the DNA is TGTGCCAGCAGGGATTTTAGTATAGATACGCAGTATTTT. It translates to CASRDFSIDTQYF.

The chain is built from TRBV27 and TRBJ2-5, with D uncertain. The V and J ends lost 1 base and 5 bases respectively, with 8 bases between them. The CDR3 is 13 amino acids. Germline CDR1 MNHEY, CDR2 SMNVEV (reference sequence). The CDR3 bases are TGTGCCAGCAGTTTATTTGGTGGCGAGACCCAGTACTTC. Translation: CASSLFGGETQYF.

J is TRBJ2-5 and V is TRBV2; 9 nucleotides line up with TRBD1. This CDR3 is built from 16 residues. The trim removed 6 bases at V and 2 bases at J, leaving 10 bases unmatched. The germline gives CDR1 SNHLY, CDR2 FYNNEI. The CDR3 here is CASRADRGRIQETQYF. CDR3 nucleotide sequence: TGTGCCAGCAGAGCGGACAGGGGCCGAATACAAGAGACCCAGTACTTC.

J is TRBJ1-5 and V is TRBV15; D gene ambiguous. The CDR3 runs 16 residues. Germline V gene sequence: CDR1 LNHNV, CDR2 YYDKDF (reference sequence). Between the trimmed V and J ends, which lost 4 bases and 0 bases, there was a span of 13 bases. Here the CDR3 reads CATSTPGSHSNQPQHF. CDR3 nucleotides: TGTGCCACCAGCACTCCGGGATCCCATAGCAATCAGCCCCAGCATTTT.

The chain uses TRBV5-1 and TRBJ2-3, with unresolved D. The germline CDR1 and CDR2 sequences are SGHRS and YFSETQ. V was pared by 0 bases and J by 3 bases, with 8 bases between. The CDR3 sequence is 14 residues long. The CDR3 coding sequence is TGCGCCAGCAGCTTGGAAGGGCGGACAGATACGCAGTATTTT. It specifies CASSLEGRTDTQYF.